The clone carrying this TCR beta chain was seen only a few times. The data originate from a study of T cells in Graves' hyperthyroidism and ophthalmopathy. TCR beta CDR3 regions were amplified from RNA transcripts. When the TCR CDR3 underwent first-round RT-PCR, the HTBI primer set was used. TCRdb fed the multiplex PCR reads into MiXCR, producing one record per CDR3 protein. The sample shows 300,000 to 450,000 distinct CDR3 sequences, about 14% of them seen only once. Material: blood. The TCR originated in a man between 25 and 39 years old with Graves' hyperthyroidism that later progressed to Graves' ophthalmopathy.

DNA for the CDR3: TGTGCCAGCAGTTTAGGGACCGGGAATAAAAGGTACTTC. Translated: CASSLGTGNKRYF. The genes are TRBV28 and TRBJ2-5, with D perhaps being TRBD1 or TRBD2 (5 bases each). This CDR3 contains 13 residues. The V and J ends lost 2 bases and 13 bases respectively, with 17 bases between them. CDR1 and CDR2 (germline): MDHEN, SYDVKM.